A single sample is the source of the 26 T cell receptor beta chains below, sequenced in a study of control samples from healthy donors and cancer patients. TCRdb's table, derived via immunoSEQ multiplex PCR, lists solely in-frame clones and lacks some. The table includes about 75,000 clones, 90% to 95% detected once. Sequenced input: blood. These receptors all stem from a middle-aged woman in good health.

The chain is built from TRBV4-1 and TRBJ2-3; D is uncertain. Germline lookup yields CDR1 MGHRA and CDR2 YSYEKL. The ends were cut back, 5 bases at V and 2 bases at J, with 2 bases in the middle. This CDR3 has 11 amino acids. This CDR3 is CASSNTDTQYF. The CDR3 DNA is TGCGCCAGCAGCAACACAGATACGCAGTATTTT.

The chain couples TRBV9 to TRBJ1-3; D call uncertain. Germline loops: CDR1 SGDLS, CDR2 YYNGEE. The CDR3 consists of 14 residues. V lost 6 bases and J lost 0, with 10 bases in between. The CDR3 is CASTAEISGNTIYF. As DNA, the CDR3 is TGTGCCAGCACAGCCGAAATCTCTGGAAACACCATATATTTT.

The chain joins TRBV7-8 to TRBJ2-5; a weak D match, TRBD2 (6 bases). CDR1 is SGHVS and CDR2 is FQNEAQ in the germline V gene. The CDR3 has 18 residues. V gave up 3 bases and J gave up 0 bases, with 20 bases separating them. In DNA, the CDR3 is TGTGCCAGCAGCTTTCCGACCTACCCCCGGGACTACCAAGAGACCCAGTACTTC. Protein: CASSFPTYPRDYQETQYF.

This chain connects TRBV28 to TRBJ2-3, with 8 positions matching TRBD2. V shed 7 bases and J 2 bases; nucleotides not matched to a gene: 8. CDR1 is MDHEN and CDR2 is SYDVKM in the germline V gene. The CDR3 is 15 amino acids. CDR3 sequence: CASTSTSGHTDTQYF. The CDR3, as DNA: TGTGCCAGCACCTCAACTAGCGGCCACACAGATACGCAGTATTTT. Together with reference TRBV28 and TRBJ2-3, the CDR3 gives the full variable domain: DVKVTQSSRYLVKRTGEKVFLECVQDMDHENMFWYRQDPGLGLRLIYFSYDVKMKEKGDIPEGYSVSREKKERFSLILESASTNQTSMYLCASTSTSGHTDTQYFGPGTRLTVL.

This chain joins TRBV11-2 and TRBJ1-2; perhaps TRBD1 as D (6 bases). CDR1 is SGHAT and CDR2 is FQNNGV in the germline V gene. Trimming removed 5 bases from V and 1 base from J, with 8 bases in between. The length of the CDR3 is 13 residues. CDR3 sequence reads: CASSRDINYGYTF. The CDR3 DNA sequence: TGTGCCAGCAGCCGGGACATTAACTATGGCTACACCTTC.

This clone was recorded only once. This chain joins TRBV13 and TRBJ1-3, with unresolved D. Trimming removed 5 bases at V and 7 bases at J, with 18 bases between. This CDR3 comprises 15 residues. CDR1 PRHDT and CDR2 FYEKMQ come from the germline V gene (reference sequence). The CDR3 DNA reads TGTGCCAGCAGCCTACCCCCAGGTGGCGTCAACACCATATATTTT. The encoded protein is CASSLPPGGVNTIYF.

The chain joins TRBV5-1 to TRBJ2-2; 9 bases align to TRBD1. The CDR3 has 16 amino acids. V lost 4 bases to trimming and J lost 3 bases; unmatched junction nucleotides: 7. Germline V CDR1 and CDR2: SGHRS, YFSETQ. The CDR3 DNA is TGCGCCAGCAGCATGGGAACAGGGGGCTACACCGGGGAGCTGTTTTTT. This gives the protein CASSMGTGGYTGELFF. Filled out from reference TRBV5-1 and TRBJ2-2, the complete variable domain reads KAGVTQTPRYLIKTRGQQVTLSCSPISGHRSVSWYQQTPGQGLQFLFEYFSETQRNKGNFPGRFSGRQFSNSRSEMNVSTLELGDSALYLCASSMGTGGYTGELFFGEGSRLTVL.

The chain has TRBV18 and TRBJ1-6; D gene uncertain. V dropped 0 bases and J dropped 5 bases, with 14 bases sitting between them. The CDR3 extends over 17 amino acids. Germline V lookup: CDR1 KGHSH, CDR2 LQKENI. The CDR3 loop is CASSPPRIGIHNSPLHF. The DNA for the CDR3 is TGTGCCAGCTCACCACCCCGGATCGGGATCCATAATTCACCCCTCCACTTT.

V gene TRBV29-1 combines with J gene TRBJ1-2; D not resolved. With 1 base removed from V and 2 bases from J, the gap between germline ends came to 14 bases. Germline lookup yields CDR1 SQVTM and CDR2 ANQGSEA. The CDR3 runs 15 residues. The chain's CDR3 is CSVEGTELMNYGYTF. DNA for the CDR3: TGCAGCGTTGAAGGAACAGAGCTTATGAACTATGGCTACACCTTC. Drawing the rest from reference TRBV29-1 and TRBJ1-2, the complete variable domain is SAVISQKPSRDICQRGTSLTIQCQVDSQVTMMFWYRQQPGQSLTLIATANQGSEATYESGFVIDKFPISRPNLTFSTLTVSNMSPEDSSIYLCSVEGTELMNYGYTFGSGTRLTVV.

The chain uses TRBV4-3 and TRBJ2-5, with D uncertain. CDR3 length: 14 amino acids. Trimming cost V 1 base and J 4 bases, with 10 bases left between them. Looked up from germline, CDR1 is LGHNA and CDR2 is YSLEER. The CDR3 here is CASSQGDVGETQYF. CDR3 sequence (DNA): TGCGCCAGCAGCCAAGGTGACGTGGGAGAGACCCAGTACTTC.

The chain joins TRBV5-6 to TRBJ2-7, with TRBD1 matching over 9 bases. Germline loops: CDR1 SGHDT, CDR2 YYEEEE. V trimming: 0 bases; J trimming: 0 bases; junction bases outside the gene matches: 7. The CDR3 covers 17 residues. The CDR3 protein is CASSLGGGTGSSYEQYF. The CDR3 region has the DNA TGTGCCAGCAGCTTGGGGGGCGGGACAGGGAGCTCCTACGAGCAGTACTTC. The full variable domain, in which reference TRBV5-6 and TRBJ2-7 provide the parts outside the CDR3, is DAGVTQSPTHLIKTRGQQVTLRCSPKSGHDTVSWYQQALGQGPQFIFQYYEEEERQRGNFPDRFSGHQFPNYSSELNVNALLLGDSALYLCASSLGGGTGSSYEQYFGPGTRLTVT.

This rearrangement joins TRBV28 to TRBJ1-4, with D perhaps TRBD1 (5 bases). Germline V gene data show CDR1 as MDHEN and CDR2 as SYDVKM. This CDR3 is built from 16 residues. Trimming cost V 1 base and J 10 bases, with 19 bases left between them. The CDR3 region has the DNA TGTGCCAGCAGTTTATCCACGACAGTTACATCCGGAAAACTGTTTTTT. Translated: CASSLSTTVTSGKLFF.

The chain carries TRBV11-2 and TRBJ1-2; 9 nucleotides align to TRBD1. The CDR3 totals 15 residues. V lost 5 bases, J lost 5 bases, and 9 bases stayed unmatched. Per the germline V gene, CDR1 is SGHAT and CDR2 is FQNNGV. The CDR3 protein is CASSQPPGQGYGYTF. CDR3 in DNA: TGTGCCAGCAGCCAACCGCCGGGACAGGGTTATGGCTACACCTTC.

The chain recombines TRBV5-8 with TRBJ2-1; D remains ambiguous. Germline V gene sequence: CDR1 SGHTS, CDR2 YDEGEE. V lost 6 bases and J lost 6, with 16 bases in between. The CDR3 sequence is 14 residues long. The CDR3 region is CASMDRAYFNEQFF. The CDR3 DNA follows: TGTGCCAGCATGGACCGGGCCTACTTCAATGAGCAGTTCTTC.

The CDR3, as DNA: TGTGCCAGCACCTTCAGGAGTACCGGGGAGCTGTTTTTT. Its protein is CASTFRSTGELFF. This chain joins TRBV2 and TRBJ2-2; D ambiguous. Germline CDR1 is SNHLY and CDR2 is FYNNEI. The CDR3 runs 13 residues. The V gene lost 7 bases and the J gene lost 5 bases, with 11 bases spanning the gap. Full variable domain (rest looked up from reference TRBV2 and TRBJ2-2): EPEVTQTPSHQVTQMGQEVILRCVPISNHLYFYWYRQILGQKVEFLVSFYNNEISEKSEIFDDQFSVERPDGSNFTLKIRSTKLEDSAMYFCASTFRSTGELFFGEGSRLTVL.

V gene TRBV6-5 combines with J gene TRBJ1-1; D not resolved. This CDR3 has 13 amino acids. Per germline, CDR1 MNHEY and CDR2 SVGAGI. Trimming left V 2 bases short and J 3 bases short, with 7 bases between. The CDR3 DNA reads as TGTGCCAGCAGTTACCACGTTGACACTGAAGCTTTCTTT. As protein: CASSYHVDTEAFF.

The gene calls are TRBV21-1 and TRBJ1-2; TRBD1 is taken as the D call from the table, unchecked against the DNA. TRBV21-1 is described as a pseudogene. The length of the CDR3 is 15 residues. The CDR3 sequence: CASPRGGQGILSYTF. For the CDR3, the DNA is TGTGCCAGTCCGCGCGGGGGACAGGGGATTTTAAGCTACACCTTC.

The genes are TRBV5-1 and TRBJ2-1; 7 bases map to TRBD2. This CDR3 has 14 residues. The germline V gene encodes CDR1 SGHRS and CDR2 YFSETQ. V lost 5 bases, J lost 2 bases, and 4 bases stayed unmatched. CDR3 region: CASRLGGTYNEQFF. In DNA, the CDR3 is TGCGCCAGCAGACTGGGGGGGACCTACAATGAGCAGTTCTTC.

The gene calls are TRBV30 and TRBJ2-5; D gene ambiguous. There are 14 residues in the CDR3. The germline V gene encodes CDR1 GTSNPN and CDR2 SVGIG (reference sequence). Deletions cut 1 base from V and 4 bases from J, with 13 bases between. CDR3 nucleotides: TGTGCCTGGAGTGGCTATAGGGCAGGAGAGACCCAGTACTTC. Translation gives CAWSGYRAGETQYF.

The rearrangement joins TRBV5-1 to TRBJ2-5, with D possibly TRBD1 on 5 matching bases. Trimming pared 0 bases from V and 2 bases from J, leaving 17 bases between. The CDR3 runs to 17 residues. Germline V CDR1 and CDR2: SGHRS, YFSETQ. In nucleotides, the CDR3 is TGCGCCAGCAGCTTGGCTGCAGGGTCAGTTCTACAAGAGACCCAGTACTTC. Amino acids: CASSLAAGSVLQETQYF.

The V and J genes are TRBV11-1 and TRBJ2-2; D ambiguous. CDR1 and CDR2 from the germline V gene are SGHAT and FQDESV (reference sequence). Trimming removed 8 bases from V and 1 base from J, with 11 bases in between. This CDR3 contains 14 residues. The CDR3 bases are TGTGCCAGCGGTCGGCAACAGAACACCGGGGAGCTGTTTTTT. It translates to CASGRQQNTGELFF.

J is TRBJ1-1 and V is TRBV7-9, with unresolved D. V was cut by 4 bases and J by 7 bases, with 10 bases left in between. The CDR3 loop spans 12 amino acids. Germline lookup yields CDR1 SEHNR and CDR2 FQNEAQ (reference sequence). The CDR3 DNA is TGTGCCAGCAGCTCGGAGGGCGGTGAAGCTTTCTTT. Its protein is CASSSEGGEAFF.

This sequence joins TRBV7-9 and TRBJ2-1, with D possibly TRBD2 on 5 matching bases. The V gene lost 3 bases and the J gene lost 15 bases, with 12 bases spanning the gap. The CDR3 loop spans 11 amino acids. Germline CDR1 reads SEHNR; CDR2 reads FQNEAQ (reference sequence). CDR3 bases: TGTGCCAGCAGCTTGAGGGTCAATCGGTTCTTC. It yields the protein CASSLRVNRFF.

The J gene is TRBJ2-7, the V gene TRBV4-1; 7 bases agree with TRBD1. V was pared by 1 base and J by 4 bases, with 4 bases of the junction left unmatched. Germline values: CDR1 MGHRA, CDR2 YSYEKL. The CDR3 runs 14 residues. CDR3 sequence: CASSQGPGQYEQYF. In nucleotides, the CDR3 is TGCGCCAGCAGCCAAGGACCGGGACAGTACGAGCAGTACTTC.

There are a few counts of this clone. The CDR3 loop reads CASSLRLESNEQFF. CDR3 nucleotide sequence: TGTGCCAGCAGCTTGCGACTAGAGAGCAATGAGCAGTTCTTC. This sequence joins TRBV5-4 and TRBJ2-1, with a tentative D call TRBD2 (6 bases). The V gene's germline CDR1 is SGHNT and CDR2 YYREEE (reference sequence). V was trimmed by 1 base and J by 6 bases, leaving 11 bases between them. The CDR3 is made up of 14 amino acids.

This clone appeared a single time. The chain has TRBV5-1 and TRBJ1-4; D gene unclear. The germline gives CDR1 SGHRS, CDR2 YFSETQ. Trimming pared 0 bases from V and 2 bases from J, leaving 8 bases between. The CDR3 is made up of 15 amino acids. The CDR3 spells CASSLGRATNEKLFF. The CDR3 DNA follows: TGCGCCAGCAGCTTGGGGAGGGCCACTAATGAAAAACTGTTTTTT.